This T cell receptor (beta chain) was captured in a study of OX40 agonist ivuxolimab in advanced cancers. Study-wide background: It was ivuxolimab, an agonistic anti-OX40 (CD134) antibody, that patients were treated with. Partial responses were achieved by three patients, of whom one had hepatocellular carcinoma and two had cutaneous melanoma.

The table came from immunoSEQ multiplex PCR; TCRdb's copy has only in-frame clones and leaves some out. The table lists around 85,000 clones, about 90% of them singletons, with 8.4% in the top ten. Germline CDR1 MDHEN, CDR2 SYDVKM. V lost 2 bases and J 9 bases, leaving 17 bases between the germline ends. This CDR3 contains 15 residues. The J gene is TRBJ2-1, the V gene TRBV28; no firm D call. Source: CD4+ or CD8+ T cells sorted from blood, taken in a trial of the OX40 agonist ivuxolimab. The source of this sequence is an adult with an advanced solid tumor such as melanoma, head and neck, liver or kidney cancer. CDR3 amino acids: CASSLGDGIGSEQFF. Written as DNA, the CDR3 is TGTGCCAGCAGTTTAGGAGACGGAATTGGGTCTGAGCAGTTCTTC.